A single sample is the source of the 6 T cell receptor beta chains below, sequenced in a study of patients and donors after allogeneic stem cell transplantation (dated by TCRdb to about 2020). Library construction relied on RT-PCR. The listed sequencing device is NextSeq 550. TCRdb ran its own pipeline on the public reads, namely fastp trimming at Q25 and MiXCR clone calling, and kept in-frame beta chains. CDR3 protein duplicates are merged, each entry listing the most common genes and DNA. The sample data list about a million distinct CDR3 sequences, and more than 15% of these were observed just once. 5.5% to 6.5% of the sample is held by the ten biggest clonotypes. Input material: blood, either unsorted or a sorted T cell fraction (not recorded which). Receptor source: a human donor who was either an allogeneic HSCT recipient or a stem cell or donor lymphocyte infusion donor (not recorded which). It is not recorded whose cells these are; they may come from a transplant donor.

The chain employs TRBV9 and TRBJ2-7; 8 nucleotides align to TRBD1. Unmatched junction bases numbered 2, after V lost 0 bases and J lost 0 bases. Germline CDR1 reads SGDLS; CDR2 reads YYNGEE. The CDR3 has 15 amino acids. CDR3 amino acids: CASSVEDRASYEQYF. The CDR3 coding sequence is TGTGCCAGCAGCGTAGAGGACAGGGCCTCCTACGAGCAGTACTTC.

The rearrangement joins TRBV4-1 to TRBJ2-3; D perhaps matches TRBD1 (6 bases). The V gene's germline CDR1 is MGHRA and CDR2 YSYEKL. There are 16 residues in the CDR3. Trimming left V 1 base short and J 3 bases short, with 14 bases between. The CDR3 spells CASSQVAAGATDTQYF. The CDR3 coding sequence is TGCGCCAGCAGCCAAGTGGCGGCAGGGGCAACAGATACGCAGTATTTT.

The J gene is TRBJ2-5, the V gene TRBV5-5, with a tentative D call TRBD1 (5 bases). This CDR3 is built from 14 residues. V was trimmed by 4 bases and J by 4 bases, leaving 14 bases between them. Germline-derived CDR1 and CDR2 are SGHKS and YYEKEE (reference sequence). The CDR3 bases are TGTGCCAGCAGCACGGAAGGGGTTGGAGAGACCCAGTACTTC. Protein: CASSTEGVGETQYF.

This clonotype occurred a few times. This chain connects TRBV5-1 to TRBJ1-2; no definite D call. Trimming pared 4 bases from V and 0 bases from J, leaving 10 bases between. The CDR3 sequence is 14 residues long. Germline V gene lookup returns CDR1 SGHRS and CDR2 YFSETQ. The CDR3 DNA is TGCGCCAGCAGCAAGGACGGTCCTAACTATGGCTACACCTTC. Encoded protein: CASSKDGPNYGYTF.

This clonotype was observed a handful of times. The J gene is TRBJ2-7, the V gene TRBV5-1, with no clear D. V dropped 1 base and J dropped 3 bases, with 8 bases sitting between them. The CDR3 totals 13 residues. CDR1 is SGHRS, CDR2 YFSETQ, per germline. DNA of the CDR3: TGCGCCAGCAGCTTGCGACCCGGCTACGAGCAGTACTTC. Amino acid sequence: CASSLRPGYEQYF.

This clonotype was picked up a small number of times. The chain links TRBV5-1 to TRBJ1-6; D not resolved. The length of the CDR3 is 16 residues. The germline V gene has CDR1 SGHRS and CDR2 YFSETQ. Trimming stripped 0 bases from V and 5 bases from J, with 12 bases between. In nucleotides, the CDR3 is TGCGCCAGCAGCTTGGACAGACCGGGCCATAATTCACCCCTCCACTTT. Translating it yields CASSLDRPGHNSPLHF.